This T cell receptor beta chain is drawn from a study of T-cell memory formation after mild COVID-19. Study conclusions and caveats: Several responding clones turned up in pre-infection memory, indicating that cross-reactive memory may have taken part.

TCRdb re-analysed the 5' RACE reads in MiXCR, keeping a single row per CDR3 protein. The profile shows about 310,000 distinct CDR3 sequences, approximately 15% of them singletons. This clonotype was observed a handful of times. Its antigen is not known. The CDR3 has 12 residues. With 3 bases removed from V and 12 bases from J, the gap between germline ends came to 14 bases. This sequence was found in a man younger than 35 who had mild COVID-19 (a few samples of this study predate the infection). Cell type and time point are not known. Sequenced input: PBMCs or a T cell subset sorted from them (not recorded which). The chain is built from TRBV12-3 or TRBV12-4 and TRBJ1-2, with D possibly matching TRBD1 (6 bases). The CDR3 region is CASSFGQNIHTF. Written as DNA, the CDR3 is TGTGCCAGCAGTTTCGGACAGAACATCCACACCTTC.